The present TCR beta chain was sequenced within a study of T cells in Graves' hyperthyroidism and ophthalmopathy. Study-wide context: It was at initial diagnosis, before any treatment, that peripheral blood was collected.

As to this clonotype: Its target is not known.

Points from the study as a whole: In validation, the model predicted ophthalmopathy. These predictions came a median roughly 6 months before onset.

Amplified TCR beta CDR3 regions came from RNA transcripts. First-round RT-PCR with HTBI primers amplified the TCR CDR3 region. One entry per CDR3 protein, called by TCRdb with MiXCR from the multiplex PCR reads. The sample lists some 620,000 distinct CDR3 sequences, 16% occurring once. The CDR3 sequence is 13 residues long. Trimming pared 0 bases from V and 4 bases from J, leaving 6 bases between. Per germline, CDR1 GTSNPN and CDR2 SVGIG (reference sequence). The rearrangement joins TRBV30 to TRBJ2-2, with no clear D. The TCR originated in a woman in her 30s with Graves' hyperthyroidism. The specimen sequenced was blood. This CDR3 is CAWSVISTGELFF. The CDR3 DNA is TGTGCCTGGAGTGTAATCTCCACCGGGGAGCTGTTTTTT.